This TCR beta chain was identified during a study of T-cell memory formation after mild COVID-19. This clonotype turned up a few times. Constant-segment primers and 5'RACE yielded cDNA libraries for TCR alpha and TCR beta, each carrying sample barcodes and UMIs. TCRdb reprocessed the 5' RACE reads with MiXCR, giving one entry per CDR3 protein. The profile shows some 88,000 distinct CDR3 sequences, approximately 25% of them singletons. V shed 3 bases and J shed 8 bases, with 13 bases lying between them. Germline V gene data show CDR1 as MGHRA and CDR2 as YSYEKL. The CDR3 sequence is 14 residues long. The rearrangement links TRBV4-1 to TRBJ2-2; maybe TRBD1 (6 bases). This receptor was obtained from a man aged 18 to 30 who had mild COVID-19 (a few samples of this study predate the infection). Cell type and time point are not known. The specimen was PBMCs or a T cell subset sorted from them (not recorded which). The CDR3 is CASSHARGMGELFF. CDR3 in DNA: TGCGCCAGCAGCCACGCTAGGGGGATGGGGGAGCTGTTTTTT.